This passage covers 25 T cell receptor beta chains from one sample sequenced in a study of blood T cell repertoires in COVID-19. Profiling relied on immunoSEQ multiplex PCR, and the TCRdb table lists in-frame clones only, not all of them. The data show hundreds of thousands of clones, around 87% seen once. The sample taken for sequencing was peripheral blood. These receptors originate from a human donor in a cohort sampled during active COVID-19.

As DNA, the CDR3 is TGCGCCAGCAGCCAAGATAGGACGGACGGGAGCGGGATGCAAGAGACCCAGTACTTC. This gives the protein CASSQDRTDGSGMQETQYF. The chain joins TRBV4-1 to TRBJ2-5; 7 positions match TRBD2. CDR3 length equals 19 residues. From germline, CDR1 is MGHRA and CDR2 YSYEKL. V trimming: 0 bases; J trimming: 2 bases; junction bases outside the gene matches: 15.

This chain uses TRBV27 with TRBJ1-6, with TRBD1 identical over 9 bases. The CDR3 contains 16 residues. Unmatched junction bases numbered 4, after V lost 7 bases and J lost 0 bases. Germline CDR1 reads MNHEY; CDR2 reads SMNVEV (reference sequence). CDR3 sequence reads: CASMGQGRSYNSPLHF. In DNA form, the CDR3 reads TGTGCCAGCATGGGACAGGGACGCTCCTATAATTCACCCCTCCACTTT.

This clone was observed a handful of times. This sequence joins TRBV28 and TRBJ1-5; D might be TRBD1 (6 bases). Germline assignment: CDR1 MDHEN and CDR2 SYDVKM. The CDR3 is made up of 18 amino acids. Trimming pared 6 bases from V and 2 bases from J, leaving 23 bases between. DNA of the CDR3: TGTGCCAGCAGCTCGAGACAGGTCTCGCCTGCGCGCAATCAGCCCCAGCATTTT. Translated, it gives CASSSRQVSPARNQPQHF.

J is TRBJ1-2 and V is TRBV2; 7 nucleotides match TRBD1. This CDR3 has 15 amino acids. Germline assignment: CDR1 SNHLY and CDR2 FYNNEI. The J segment lost 2 bases and the V segment lost 4 bases, leaving 7 bases of the junction unmatched. The CDR3 bases are TGTGCCAGCAGTGGGACCGGCAGGGGGAACTATGGCTACACCTTC. Its protein product is CASSGTGRGNYGYTF. Looking up the rest from reference TRBV2 and TRBJ1-2 gives the full variable domain: EPEVTQTPSHQVTQMGQEVILRCVPISNHLYFYWYRQILGQKVEFLVSFYNNEISEKSEIFDDQFSVERPDGSNFTLKIRSTKLEDSAMYFCASSGTGRGNYGYTFGSGTRLTVV.

V is TRBV9 and J is TRBJ1-2, with 9 bases lining up with TRBD1. In germline, CDR1 is SGDLS, CDR2 YYNGEE. The length of the CDR3 is 16 residues. V dropped 3 bases and J dropped 3; count of bases not matched to a gene: 9. The CDR3 reads CASSGDHRGLHYGYTF. DNA for the CDR3: TGTGCCAGCAGCGGCGACCACAGGGGGCTACACTATGGCTACACCTTC.

The V call is TRBV18, the J call TRBJ2-1; TRBD1 agrees at 9 bases. The V segment lost 2 bases and the J segment 2 bases; nucleotides outside the gene matches: 4. Germline lookup yields CDR1 KGHSH and CDR2 LQKENI. The CDR3 covers 16 residues. As DNA, the CDR3 is TGTGCCAGCTCACCAAACACAGGGGGCGCCTACAATGAGCAGTTCTTC. It encodes CASSPNTGGAYNEQFF.

The V call is TRBV6-5, the J call TRBJ1-5, with D possibly being TRBD1 (6 bases). Germline V gene data show CDR1 as MNHEY and CDR2 as SVGAGI. The CDR3 spans 13 residues. Trimming removed 9 bases from V and 7 bases from J, with 16 bases in between. The CDR3 reads CASLQGGVQPQHF. As DNA, the CDR3 is TGTGCCAGTCTACAGGGAGGGGTCCAGCCCCAGCATTTT.

J is TRBJ1-4 and V is TRBV3-1 (or the pseudogene TRBV3-2); 9 bases are a match to TRBD1. Germline V gene lookup returns CDR1 LGHDT and CDR2 YNNKEL (reference sequence). J was trimmed by 0 bases and V by 4 bases; bases with no gene match: 6. This CDR3 is built from 17 residues. The CDR3 DNA reads TGTGCCAGCAGCCCTACGACAGGGGGGGCAACTAATGAAAAACTGTTTTTT. It translates to CASSPTTGGATNEKLFF.

This clone was recorded once. V and J are TRBV7-2 and TRBJ2-7; D unresolved. V was cut by 6 bases and J by 6 bases, with 15 bases left in between. Germline lookup yields CDR1 SGHTA and CDR2 FQGNSA. The CDR3 spans 13 residues. The CDR3 nucleotides are TGTGCCAGCAGTCCGAACCGACAAGGCGAGCAGTACTTC. Its protein product is CASSPNRQGEQYF.

The rearrangement joins TRBV6-6 to TRBJ1-1; tentative D call: TRBD1 (5 bases). V shed 2 bases and J shed 3 bases, with 7 bases lying between them. CDR1 MNHNY and CDR2 SVGAGI come from the germline V gene (reference sequence). The length of the CDR3 is 13 residues. The CDR3 loop is CASSYDRDTEAFF. Here the CDR3 DNA reads TGTGCCAGCAGTTACGACAGAGACACTGAAGCTTTCTTT.

J is TRBJ1-1 and V is TRBV10-3; the D is unclear. This CDR3 is built from 16 residues. Trimming cost V 0 bases and J 0 bases, with 11 bases left between them. CDR1 ENHRY and CDR2 SYGVKD come from the germline V gene. The CDR3 DNA reads as TGTGCCATCAGTGAGTCGATGGGCAAGCTGAACACTGAAGCTTTCTTT. Translation: CAISESMGKLNTEAFF.

This chain uses TRBV6-2 or TRBV6-3 with TRBJ2-3; no clear D gene. Germline CDR1 reads MNHEY; CDR2 reads SVGEGT. The CDR3 is 17 amino acids. Trimming left V 5 bases short and J 2 bases short, with 20 bases between. CDR3 nucleotide sequence: TGTGCCAGCAGTCGCCCTTCTTTCTACCTTACCACAGATACGCAGTATTTT. This gives the protein CASSRPSFYLTTDTQYF.

The chain has TRBV2 and TRBJ2-1; 7 bases fit TRBD1. Germline trimming cut 7 bases from V and 7 bases from J; bases unmatched to any gene: 7. This CDR3 comprises 13 residues. The germline gives CDR1 SNHLY, CDR2 FYNNEI. CDR3 protein: CASKMSGGNEQFF. CDR3 in DNA: TGTGCCAGCAAGATGTCAGGGGGAAATGAGCAGTTCTTC.

The gene calls are TRBV7-9 and TRBJ1-6; D is uncertain. V shed 1 base and J shed 0 bases, with 10 bases lying between them. CDR1 and CDR2 from the germline V gene are SEHNR and FQNEAQ (reference sequence). The CDR3 is 17 amino acids. The CDR3: CASSLGPPSSYNSPLHF. The CDR3 DNA reads as TGTGCCAGCAGCTTAGGTCCTCCGAGCTCCTATAATTCACCCCTCCACTTT.

The J gene is TRBJ2-5, the V gene TRBV19, with TRBD2 identical over 12 bases. CDR1 and CDR2 (germline): LNHDA, SQIVND (reference sequence). The V gene end was trimmed by 5 bases and the J gene end by 7 bases; junction bases not matched to a gene: 11. CDR3 length equals 16 residues. CDR3 DNA sequence: TGTGCCAGTAGTTCCCTAGCGGGAGGGCGATTAGGGACCCAGTACTTC. It codes for CASSSLAGGRLGTQYF.

V gene TRBV5-6 combines with J gene TRBJ2-1; 12 positions agree with TRBD2. V lost 4 bases, J lost 6 bases, and 14 bases stayed unmatched. This CDR3 spans 18 amino acids. CDR1 and CDR2 (germline): SGHDT, YYEEEE. CDR3 DNA sequence: TGTGCCAGCAGCCTCTACGGGACTAGCGGGTGGGGATTCAATGAGCAGTTCTTC. Amino acid sequence: CASSLYGTSGWGFNEQFF.

This chain joins TRBV7-2 and TRBJ2-7; TRBD2 agrees at 11 bases. Germline CDR1 is SGHTA and CDR2 is FQGNSA. The CDR3 runs 14 residues. With 5 bases clipped from V and 5 bases from J, the junction kept 5 bases outside the gene matches. The CDR3: CASSATSGVDEQYF. For the CDR3, the DNA is TGTGCCAGCAGCGCGACTAGCGGGGTAGACGAGCAGTACTTC.

The chain has TRBV6-1 and TRBJ1-5, with D unclear. V lost 4 bases to trimming and J lost 2 bases, with 15 bases between them. Germline CDR1 reads MNHNS; CDR2 reads SASEGT. The CDR3 contains 16 residues. Here the CDR3 reads CASSAIYKPGNQPQHF. The CDR3 region has the DNA TGTGCCAGCAGTGCCATATACAAACCCGGCAATCAGCCCCAGCATTTT.

The chain links TRBV19 to TRBJ2-3; 7 bases agree with TRBD2. This CDR3 spans 14 amino acids. Losses at the gene ends were 3 bases for V and 2 bases for J; bases not matched to a gene: 2. The V gene's germline CDR1 is LNHDA and CDR2 SQIVND (reference sequence). The CDR3 nucleotides read TGTGCCAGTAGTATGGGGACTACCACAGATACGCAGTATTTT. Translating gives CASSMGTTTDTQYF.

The V and J genes are TRBV9 and TRBJ2-2; weak D call: TRBD2 (6 bases). CDR1 is SGDLS, CDR2 YYNGEE, per germline. The CDR3 totals 14 residues. Deletions cut 4 bases from V and 6 bases from J, with 13 bases between. CDR3 sequence (DNA): TGTGCCAGCAGCACTAGCCCGGAGGCCGGGGAGCTGTTTTTT. This sequence encodes CASSTSPEAGELFF. The whole variable domain, filled in from reference TRBV9 and TRBJ2-2, reads DSGVTQTPKHLITATGQRVTLRCSPRSGDLSVYWYQQSLDQGLQFLIQYYNGEERAKGNILERFSAQQFPDLHSELNLSSLELGDSALYFCASSTSPEAGELFFGEGSRLTVL.

This chain links TRBV10-3 with TRBJ2-7, with a possible D match to TRBD1 (5 bases). V dropped 0 bases and J dropped 6 bases, with 15 bases sitting between them. The CDR3 extends over 15 amino acids. Germline CDR1 ENHRY, CDR2 SYGVKD. The CDR3 DNA reads as TGTGCCATCAGTGAGTCTAAAAGGGGTCCACGCGAGCAGTACTTC. It encodes CAISESKRGPREQYF.

The V and J genes are TRBV4-1 and TRBJ2-1, with D perhaps matching TRBD2 (6 bases). This CDR3 is built from 15 residues. Germline CDR1 MGHRA, CDR2 YSYEKL. The V gene lost 3 bases and the J gene lost 1 base, with 10 bases spanning the gap. CDR3: CASSQYAGSYNEQFF. The DNA of the CDR3 is TGCGCCAGCAGCCAGTATGCGGGGTCCTACAATGAGCAGTTCTTC.

The chain is built from TRBV20-1 and TRBJ2-3; perhaps TRBD2 as D (6 bases). V lost 3 bases and J lost 0, with 16 bases in between. CDR1 is DFQATT and CDR2 is SNEGSKA in the germline V gene (reference sequence). The CDR3 sequence is 16 residues long. CDR3 amino acids: CSASDRLEASTDTQYF. CDR3 coding DNA: TGCAGTGCTAGTGACCGACTAGAGGCTAGCACAGATACGCAGTATTTT.

This rearrangement joins TRBV10-3 to TRBJ1-1; D is possibly TRBD1 (6 bases). The V gene's germline CDR1 is ENHRY and CDR2 SYGVKD. The CDR3 has 13 amino acids. V was shortened by 10 bases and J by 2 bases, with 14 bases between the two germline ends. The CDR3 protein is CATRQADNTEAFF. The CDR3, as DNA: TGTGCCACACGACAGGCAGATAACACTGAAGCTTTCTTT.

Here the CDR3 DNA reads TGTGCCAGCAGTATTCGACAGGGGAAAGAGACCCAGTACTTC. Amino acid sequence: CASSIRQGKETQYF. The chain employs TRBV6-5 and TRBJ2-5, with TRBD1 identical over 8 bases. CDR1 and CDR2 from the germline V gene are MNHEY and SVGAGI. V lost 5 bases, J lost 3 bases, and 5 bases stayed unmatched. The CDR3 is made up of 14 amino acids.